These T cell receptor beta chains were read from a single sample in a study of lymphopenia after photon versus proton radiotherapy. Profiling relied on immunoSEQ multiplex PCR, and the TCRdb table lists in-frame clones only, not all of them. This table has about 17,000 clones, approximately 92% appearing once. The sequencing used peripheral blood, collected from a patient treated with photon-based radiotherapy. All receptors derive from a woman aged 40 to 50 with cholangiocarcinoma. Each CDR3 is given with its conserved first and last residue. The order of the fields is D gene, J gene, clone size, V gene, CDR3 DNA, CDR3 protein. D genes are given only for firm matches. Expanded clones get a size class; other rows say once, few or many, or leave the size out.

- | TRBJ1-5 | once | TRBV4-1 | TGCGCCAGCAGCCAAGGACACATTAGCAATCAGCCCCAGCATTTT | CASSQGHISNQPQHF
TRBD2 | TRBJ2-7 | - | TRBV5-4 | TGTGCCAGCAGCTACCGGAGCGGGGGGACAGCCTACGAGCAGTACTTC | CASSYRSGGTAYEQYF
- | TRBJ1-5 | - | TRBV19 | TGTGCCAGTAGTATGAAAAGTTTCGGCAATCAGCCCCAGCATTTT | CASSMKSFGNQPQHF
TRBD1 | TRBJ1-3 | - | TRBV4-1 | TGCGCCAGCAGCCAAGATCCGGGCAGGGGGACAGGAAACACCATATATTTT | CASSQDPGRGTGNTIYF
- | TRBJ2-7 | - | TRBV12-5 | TGTGCTAGTGGTTTGGTGGGCTCCTACGAGCAGTACTTC | CASGLVGSYEQYF
TRBD1 | TRBJ2-7 | - | TRBV5-4 | TGTGCCAGCAGCTCTTACAGGGGCGAGCAGTACTTC | CASSSYRGEQYF
TRBD1 | TRBJ2-7 | - | TRBV5-1 | TGCGCCAGCAGCTATACGGGACAGGGAGGGTACGAGCAGTACTTC | CASSYTGQGGYEQYF
- | TRBJ1-2 | - | TRBV27 | TGTGCCAGCAGCCCCACGGGGGTCCTCTATGGCTACACCTTC | CASSPTGVLYGYTF
TRBD1 | TRBJ2-7 | once | TRBV15 | TGTGCCACCAGCAAACCCGGGACAGGGGGCAGGGAGCAGTACTTC | CATSKPGTGGREQYF
- | TRBJ2-1 | - | TRBV7-3 | TGTGCCAGCAGCTCAAGGGGGACCGCGGATGAGCAGTTCTTC | CASSSRGTADEQFF
- | TRBJ1-1 | - | TRBV19 | TGTGCCAGTAGGTCAAGCTCTGACGGGAACACTGAAGCTTTCTTT | CASRSSSDGNTEAFF
TRBD1 | TRBJ1-1 | - | TRBV19 | TGTGCCAGTAAATCAGGGGGGACTGAAGCTTTCTTT | CASKSGGTEAFF
- | TRBJ2-7 | - | TRBV28 | TGTGCCAGCAAGACGGGGGACGCATGGTACGAGCAGTACTTC | CASKTGDAWYEQYF
- | TRBJ1-4 | - | TRBV7-8 | TGTGCCAGCAGTACGCGACGTAATGAAAAACTGTTTTTT | CASSTRRNEKLFF
TRBD1 | TRBJ1-5 | - | TRBV30 | TGTGCCTGGAGCGGACAGGGGATCGGCAATCAGCCCCAGCATTTT | CAWSGQGIGNQPQHF
- | TRBJ2-5 | - | TRBV28 | TGTGCCAGCAGTGAGGGCGGACAAGAGACCCAGTACTTC | CASSEGGQETQYF
- | TRBJ1-3 | - | TRBV4-2 | TGTGCCGGCAGCCAAGATGTCCCGGCTCGGCACACCATATATTTT | CAGSQDVPARHTIYF
- | TRBJ1-1 | - | TRBV28 | TGTGCCAGCAGTACAAGGACTGAAGCTTTCTTT | CASSTRTEAFF
- | TRBJ2-1 | - | TRBV2 | TGTGCCAGCAGTGATCCCAGTGAGCAGTTCTTC | CASSDPSEQFF
TRBD1 | TRBJ2-2 | - | TRBV4-1 | TGCGCCAGCAGCCATCCACTCCTGGGAAGGACAGGACGGCTGTTTTTT | CASSHPLLGRTGRLFF
TRBD1 | TRBJ1-2 | - | TRBV7-2 | TGTGCCAGCAGCCAATTGGCTGGGACAGGGAAAAGTGGCTACACCTTC | CASSQLAGTGKSGYTF
TRBD1 | TRBJ2-3 | - | TRBV7-9 | TGTGCCAGCAGTCTCCGGACAGGGCGAGACACAGATACGCAGTATTTT | CASSLRTGRDTDTQYF
- | TRBJ2-7 | - | TRBV30 | TGTGCCTGGAGTGTAAGCCCCTACGAGCAGTACTTC | CAWSVSPYEQYF
- | TRBJ1-4 | - | TRBV10-1 | TGCGCCAGCAGTGAGTCGACTCGGGGGATTAATGAAAAACTGTTTTTT | CASSESTRGINEKLFF
- | TRBJ2-2 | - | TRBV4-1 | TGCGCCAGCAGCCAGGGGGGATTGAACACCGGGGAGCTGTTTTTT | CASSQGGLNTGELFF
- | TRBJ1-4 | - | TRBV5-1 | TGCGCCAGCAGCTTGGCCTCCGGGTCAACTAATGAAAAACTGTTTTTT | CASSLASGSTNEKLFF
TRBD2 | TRBJ2-2 | - | TRBV9 | TGTGCCAGCAGACTAGCGGGTTCCACCGGGGAGCTGTTTTTT | CASRLAGSTGELFF
TRBD1 | TRBJ2-7 | - | TRBV5-1 | TGCGCCAGCAGGTCCGGACAGGGAAGGTACGAGCAGTACTTC | CASRSGQGRYEQYF
- | TRBJ2-7 | - | TRBV27 | TGTGCCAGCAGTTTAGGGGGACCGATGAGCGAGCAGTACTTC | CASSLGGPMSEQYF
- | TRBJ1-2 | once | TRBV5-1 | TGCGCCAGCAGCTTGGAGTTCGAGGGCGCGGATGGCTACACCTTC | CASSLEFEGADGYTF
TRBD1 | TRBJ2-2 | - | TRBV6-5 | TGTGCCAGCAGTCCCCAGGGGGTGGTCGGGGAGCTGTTTTTT | CASSPQGVVGELFF
- | TRBJ1-2 | - | TRBV5-8 | TGTGCCAGCACCCCGCCCAGCAGGGTTTATGGCTACACCTTC | CASTPPSRVYGYTF
- | TRBJ2-4 | - | TRBV7-2 | TGTGCCAGCAGCATAACAACAGGGTCCAAAAACATTCAGTACTTC | CASSITTGSKNIQYF
- | TRBJ2-2 | - | TRBV9 | TGTGCCAGCAGCCAAGGGTCCACCGGGGAGCTGTTTTTT | CASSQGSTGELFF
- | TRBJ2-2 | - | TRBV27 | TGTGCCAGCAGTTTATCGAATGGCGAGGAGCTGTTTTTT | CASSLSNGEELFF
- | TRBJ1-5 | - | TRBV5-5 | TGTGCCAGCAGCTTGGCCTCCTCCAGCAATCAGCCCCAGCATTTT | CASSLASSSNQPQHF
- | TRBJ2-1 | - | TRBV9 | TGTGCCAGCAGCGTAGTGGCCTCGCGGGACAATGAGCAGTTCTTC | CASSVVASRDNEQFF
- | TRBJ1-5 | - | TRBV6-1 | TGTGCCAGCAGGGGGGGCCGGGGCAATCAGCCCCAGCATTTT | CASRGGRGNQPQHF
TRBD1 | TRBJ1-2 | - | TRBV4-2 | TGTGCCAGCAGCCGCGGGACAGGGGGCAACTATGGCTACACCTTC | CASSRGTGGNYGYTF
- | TRBJ2-7 | - | TRBV30 | TGTGCCTGGGATGCGTCGGGGACTTCCTACTACGAGCAGTACTTC | CAWDASGTSYYEQYF
- | TRBJ1-1 | - | TRBV5-1 | TGCGCCAGCAGCTTAGCAGGGGTCTGGGGTAACACTGAAGCTTTCTTT | CASSLAGVWGNTEAFF
- | TRBJ2-7 | - | TRBV6-1 | TGTGCCAGCAGTGAAGCGCAAGCGGACTACGAGCAGTACTTC | CASSEAQADYEQYF
- | TRBJ2-7 | - | TRBV7-7 | TGTGCTAGCAGCCGGGACGTCTTGAGCTCCTACGAGCAGTACTTC | CASSRDVLSSYEQYF
TRBD1 | TRBJ1-4 | - | TRBV4-2 | TGTGCCAGCAGCCAAGTTGTCAGGGGGCCTACGGCGCTCGGCGAAAAACTGTTTTTT | CASSQVVRGPTALGEKLFF
- | TRBJ1-2 | - | TRBV13 | TGTGCCAGCAGCCTTCTCAAGGGGGGCTACACCTTC | CASSLLKGGYTF
- | TRBJ2-1 | - | TRBV27 | TGTGCCAGCAGCCCTGTCCCAGCGGTTTTAATTTACAATGAGCAGTTCTTC | CASSPVPAVLIYNEQFF
TRBD1 | TRBJ1-2 | once | TRBV7-8 | TGTGCCAGCAGCTTAGACAGGGGGCGAGGGTACACCTTC | CASSLDRGRGYTF
- | TRBJ1-1 | - | TRBV30 | TGTGCCTGGGGCAAAGGGGTGAACACTGAAGCTTTCTTT | CAWGKGVNTEAFF
- | TRBJ2-7 | once | TRBV28 | TGTGCCAGCAGCACAACGGGGGCCCACGAGCAGTACTTC | CASSTTGAHEQYF
TRBD1 | TRBJ1-4 | - | TRBV4-1 | TGCGCCAGCAGCCAAGTCAGTTGGACAGGGGGTGAAAAACTGTTTTTT | CASSQVSWTGGEKLFF
TRBD1 | TRBJ2-1 | - | TRBV29-1 | TGCAGCGTTGAAATAGGGACAGGGTATCTCAATGAGCAGTTCTTC | CSVEIGTGYLNEQFF
- | TRBJ2-2 | - | TRBV5-8 | TGTGCCAGCAGCACGTGGACCCCGAACACCGGGGAGCTGTTTTTT | CASSTWTPNTGELFF
- | TRBJ2-7 | - | TRBV29-1 | TGCAGCGTTGAAGAGGGGGGGGCCTTCTCCTACGAGCAGTACTTC | CSVEEGGAFSYEQYF
TRBD1 | TRBJ2-7 | - | TRBV2 | TGTGCCGGACGGGGACAGGGGACCTACGAGCAGTACTTC | CAGRGQGTYEQYF
- | TRBJ1-3 | - | TRBV19 | TGTGCCAGTACTGGCAGGGCCGGAAACACCATATATTTT | CASTGRAGNTIYF
- | TRBJ1-1 | - | TRBV19 | TGTGCCAGTAGAGCAACGCGAGGAGCTTTCTTT | CASRATRGAFF
- | TRBJ1-2 | - | TRBV7-9 | TGTGCCAGCAGCTTTGTGGGAAGCTCGAGAGGCTACACCTTC | CASSFVGSSRGYTF